The source of this T cell receptor (beta chain) is a study of blood T cells in healthy people across ages. This clonotype was seen ten or more times. The use of a sample-barcoded 5' primer and a J-beta primer mix characterized a second PCR of about 6 to 12 cycles. TCRdb re-called the 5' RACE reads with MiXCR, one entry per CDR3 protein. The sample yields about 320,000 distinct CDR3 sequences, 27% seen once. The V and J ends lost 0 bases and 7 bases respectively, with 6 bases between them. This CDR3 is 12 amino acids long. Germline assignment: CDR1 LGHNA and CDR2 YNFKEQ. The rearrangement uses TRBV4-2 and TRBJ2-5; D is ambiguous. This receptor was taken from a woman in her 70s in good health. Input material: blood. The CDR3 spells CASSQESGTQYF. DNA of the CDR3: TGTGCCAGCAGCCAAGAGTCGGGGACCCAGTACTTC.